This T cell receptor beta chain was documented in a study of T cells in women clearing cervical HPV infection. On the study more broadly: Controls' single incident HPV16 infection cleared within 12 months without precancer. Case blood was drawn when the lesion was first found; control blood after infection became undetectable.

Using immunoSEQ multiplex PCR, the repertoire was profiled, and TCRdb retains in-frame clones only, with some absent. The repertoire table contains roughly 36,000 clones. Points from the study as a whole: CIN3+ cases had significantly higher TCR repertoire richness than controls, but evenness did not differ. It is unknown whether associations predate infection; no effector/memory or HPV-specific sorting.

There are 16 residues in the CDR3. Germline V gene data show CDR1 as MNHNS and CDR2 as SASEGT. Losses at the gene ends were 2 bases for V and 10 bases for J; bases not matched to a gene: 11. About this clone: Its antigen remains unidentified. Sequencing ends 3 residues short of the CDR3 end; the germline J gene provides the rest.

The chain recombines TRBV6-1 with TRBJ1-4; TRBD1 aligns across 9 bases. The sample consisted of blood buffy coat. This TCR was recovered from a woman aged 18 to 69 with a cervical HPV16 infection that either progressed to CIN3+ or cleared (not recorded which). The part of the CDR3 DNA that was read is TGTGCCAGCAGTGAACCTTCCGGGACAGGGTCGATAAAA. Translated, it gives CASSEPSGTGSIK. The whole CDR3 region reads CASSEPSGTGSIKLFF.